The sequence of this TCR beta chain was determined in a study of regulatory T cells in long-lasting Graves disease. The time point denotes: newly diagnosed GD, antithyroid drugs for less than 3 months. After RNA was extracted from PBMCs, the TCR library was made from it. EDTA tubes held about 9.7 milliliters of peripheral blood from each patient. This CDR3 spans 16 amino acids. J gave up 1 base and V 4 bases, and 7 bases lay outside the gene matches. Per the germline V gene, CDR1 is KGHSH and CDR2 is LQKENI. TCR beta libraries were built with iRepertoire HTBI primers and Arm-PCR of CDR3 regions. MiXCR was run by TCRdb on the multiplex PCR reads, yielding one entry per CDR3 protein. The sample has 500,000 or so distinct CDR3 sequences, around 15% seen once. This clonotype came up many times. These data were also reused for a study on T cells in Graves' hyperthyroidism and ophthalmopathy.

The specimen comprised peripheral blood mononuclear cells (PBMCs), sampled at new diagnosis, from a patient treated with antithyroid drugs. This chain links TRBV18 with TRBJ1-5; 7 positions agree with TRBD1. This clonotype was sampled from a man in his forties or fifties with Graves disease. The CDR3 sequence is CASSLYPGQSNQPQHF. The CDR3 DNA follows: TGTGCCAGCTCACTATATCCGGGACAGAGCAATCAGCCCCAGCATTTT. The whole variable domain, filled in from reference TRBV18 and TRBJ1-5, reads NAGVMQNPRHLVRRRGQEARLRCSPMKGHSHVYWYRQLPEEGLKFMVYLQKENIIDESGMPKERFSAEFPKEGPSILRIQQVVRGDSAAYFCASSLYPGQSNQPQHFGDGTRLSIL.